A selection of T cell receptor beta chains follows, all from one sample in a study of cytomegalovirus exposure and HLA in healthy donors. The method was immunoSEQ multiplex PCR; TCRdb's version includes in-frame clones alone and lacks a portion of them. The top ten hold 0.9% to 1.1% of the sample, which has over 250,000 clones, roughly 85% seen once. The sequenced material came from PBMCs. The receptor source for this set is a woman between 18 and 30 years old in good health and CMV-seronegative. CDR3s include the opening cysteine and the closing phenylalanine or tryptophan. D genes are given only for firm matches. A row's size may be missing; if present it is once, few, many or a size class.

d_gene,j_gene,v_gene,abundance,CDR3aa,CDR3nt
TRBD2,TRBJ2-1,TRBV4-2,-,CASSQDARLAGYNEQFF,TGTGCCAGCAGCCAAGACGCCCGGCTAGCGGGGTACAATGAGCAGTTCTTC
-,TRBJ1-1,TRBV9,-,CASSVAPTSGTEAFF,TGTGCCAGCAGCGTTGCCCCAACGTCCGGCACTGAAGCTTTCTTT
TRBD1,TRBJ1-2,TRBV11-1,once,CASSSAGQIGYTF,TGTGCCAGCAGCTCCGCGGGACAGATCGGCTACACCTTC
-,TRBJ1-1,TRBV12-5,-,CASGLVGTLNTEAFF,TGTGCTAGTGGTTTGGTCGGGACACTGAACACTGAAGCTTTCTTT
TRBD1,TRBJ1-2,TRBV5-1,-,CASSGRTGGMWYGYTF,TGCGCCAGCAGCGGCCGGACAGGGGGCATGTGGTATGGCTACACCTTC
-,TRBJ2-7,TRBV7-9,-,CASSQTFYEQYF,TGTGCCAGCAGCCAAACTTTCTACGAGCAGTACTTC
TRBD1,TRBJ2-5,TRBV7-9,-,CASRPTGGGETQYF,TGTGCCAGCAGACCAACAGGGGGCGGGGAGACCCAGTACTTC
TRBD1,TRBJ2-2,TRBV11-2,-,CASSPRQGYTGELFF,TGTGCCAGCAGCCCCCGACAGGGCTACACCGGGGAGCTGTTTTTT
-,TRBJ1-3,TRBV29-1,-,CSVEYGLSSGNTIYF,TGCAGCGTTGAATACGGACTGAGCTCTGGAAACACCATATATTTT
TRBD1,TRBJ2-6,TRBV13,-,CASSPTGQGTSGANVLTF,TGTGCCAGCAGCCCTACGGGACAGGGGACTTCTGGGGCCAACGTCCTGACTTTC
-,TRBJ2-7,TRBV16,-,CASSGRAHTAEQYF,TGTGCCAGCAGCGGGCGGGCCCACACAGCCGAGCAGTACTTC